This record looks at one T cell receptor beta chain sequence and its context. The assay was run at deep level. The repertoire was sequenced with immunoSEQ multiplex PCR; TCRdb's copy has only in-frame clones and lacks some. This sample has around 330,000 clones, with roughly 70% found just once. This specimen belongs to a study of shared clonotypes between healthy human individuals. The CDR3 has 15 residues. The V gene's germline CDR1 is MDHEN and CDR2 SYDVKM. V shed 2 bases and J shed 3 bases, with 11 bases lying between them. The specimen was memory CD4+ T cells sorted from blood. The subset denotes: CD45RA-negative fraction. The clonotype originates from a man aged 25-45 years in good health. The V call is TRBV28, the J call TRBJ1-5; tentative D call: TRBD1 (5 bases). This CDR3 reads CASSLPGRLNQPQHF. In nucleotides, the CDR3 is TGTGCCAGCAGTTTACCGGGACGGCTCAATCAGCCCCAGCATTTT.